The rows below give T cell receptor beta chains drawn from one sample of a study of naive and memory T cell subsets. TCRdb recomputed calls from the 5' RACE reads with MiXCR, one row per CDR3 protein. The sample yields about 21,000 distinct CDR3 sequences, 4% to 4.5% seen once. These receptor sequences come from a male donor in good health. Each CDR3 is given with its conserved first and last residue. A D gene is named only where the DNA matches it firmly. Rows give clone size only sometimes, using once, few, many, or a class for an expanded clone.

TRBV20-1	many	TRBJ1-2	NA	CSARDAGSLGYTF	TGCAGTGCTAGAGATGCGGGCAGCCTAGGCTACACCTTC
TRBV21-1	many	TRBJ2-1	NA	CASSGRLAGNYNEQFF	TGTGCCAGCAGCGGCCGACTAGCGGGAAACTACAATGAGCAGTTCTTC
TRBV4-1	NA	TRBJ2-1	NA	CASSQDYWSEQFF	TGCGCCAGCAGCCAAGATTATTGGAGTGAGCAGTTCTTC
TRBV6-6	many	TRBJ1-5	TRBD1	CASSYGRAGGNQPQHF	TGTGCCAGCAGTTACGGCCGAGCAGGGGGTAATCAGCCCCAGCATTTT
TRBV20-1	many	TRBJ2-3	TRBD2	CSAPLAGGPDTQYF	TGCAGTGCACCACTAGCGGGGGGGCCCGATACGCAGTATTTT
TRBV6-5	many	TRBJ1-2	TRBD1	CASSYQGVRSYTF	TGTGCCAGCAGTTACCAGGGGGTGAGGAGCTACACCTTC
TRBV5-4	many	TRBJ1-1	TRBD1	CASTRSADRENTEAFF	TGTGCCAGCACCCGGAGTGCGGACAGGGAGAACACTGAAGCTTTCTTT
TRBV7-9	many	TRBJ2-2	TRBD1	CASSARWDRGGPGELFF	TGTGCCAGCAGCGCCCGTTGGGACAGGGGGGGTCCCGGGGAGCTGTTTTTT
TRBV12-3/TRBV12-4	many	TRBJ1-6	NA	CASSLVWSPLHF	TGTGCCAGCAGTTTAGTCTGGTCACCCCTCCACTTT
TRBV5-8	many	TRBJ1-4	NA	CASSWGAAATNEKLFF	TGTGCCAGCAGCTGGGGGGCGGCAGCAACTAATGAAAAACTGTTTTTT
TRBV11-1	many	TRBJ2-1	TRBD2	CASSPRGGVDEQFF	TGTGCCAGCAGCCCGAGGGGAGGGGTTGATGAGCAGTTCTTC
TRBV5-1	many	TRBJ2-1	TRBD2	CASSRSYSGSYNEQFF	TGCGCCAGCAGCCGCTCTTATAGCGGGAGCTACAATGAGCAGTTCTTC
TRBV20-1	many	TRBJ2-7	TRBD1	CSAADRDYEQYF	TGCAGTGCAGCGGACAGGGACTACGAGCAGTACTTC
TRBV7-2	medium-sized	TRBJ2-5	NA	CASSYTTIQETQYF	TGTGCCAGCAGCTATACGACGATCCAAGAGACCCAGTACTTC